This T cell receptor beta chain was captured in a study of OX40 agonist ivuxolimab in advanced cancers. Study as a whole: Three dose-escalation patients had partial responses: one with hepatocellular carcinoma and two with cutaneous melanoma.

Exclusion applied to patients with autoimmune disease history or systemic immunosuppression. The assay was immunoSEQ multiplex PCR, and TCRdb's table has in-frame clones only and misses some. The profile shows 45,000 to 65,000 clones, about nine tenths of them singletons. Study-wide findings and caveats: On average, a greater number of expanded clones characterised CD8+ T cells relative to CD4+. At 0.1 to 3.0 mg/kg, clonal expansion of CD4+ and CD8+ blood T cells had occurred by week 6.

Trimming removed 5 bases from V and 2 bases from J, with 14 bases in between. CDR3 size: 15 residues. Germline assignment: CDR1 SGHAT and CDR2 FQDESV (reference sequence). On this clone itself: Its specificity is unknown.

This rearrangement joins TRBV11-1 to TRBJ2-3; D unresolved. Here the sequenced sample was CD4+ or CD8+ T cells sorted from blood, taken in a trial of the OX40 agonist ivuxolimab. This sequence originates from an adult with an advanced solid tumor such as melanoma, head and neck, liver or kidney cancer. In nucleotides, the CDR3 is TGTGCCAGCAGCCTAATACAGAGTCCCACAGATACGCAGTATTTT. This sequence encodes CASSLIQSPTDTQYF.